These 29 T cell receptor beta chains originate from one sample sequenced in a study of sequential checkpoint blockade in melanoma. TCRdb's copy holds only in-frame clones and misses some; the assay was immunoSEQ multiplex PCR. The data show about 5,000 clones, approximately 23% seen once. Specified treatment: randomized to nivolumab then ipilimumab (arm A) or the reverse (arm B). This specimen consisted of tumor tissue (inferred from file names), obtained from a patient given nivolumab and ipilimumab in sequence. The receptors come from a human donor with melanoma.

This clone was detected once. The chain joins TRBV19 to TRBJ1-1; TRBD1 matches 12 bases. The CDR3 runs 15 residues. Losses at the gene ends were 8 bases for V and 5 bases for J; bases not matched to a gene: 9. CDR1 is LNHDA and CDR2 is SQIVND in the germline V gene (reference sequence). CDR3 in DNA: TGTGCCAGTGGGCCGGTGGGACAGGGGGCAACTGAAGCTTTCTTT. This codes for CASGPVGQGATEAFF.

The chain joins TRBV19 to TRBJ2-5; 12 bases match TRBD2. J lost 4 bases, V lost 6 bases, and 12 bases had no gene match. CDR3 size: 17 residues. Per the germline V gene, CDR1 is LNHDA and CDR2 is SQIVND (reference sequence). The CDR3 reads CASSKLSSGLAGETQYF. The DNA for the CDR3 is TGTGCCAGTAGCAAGCTGTCGTCGGGACTAGCGGGAGAGACCCAGTACTTC.

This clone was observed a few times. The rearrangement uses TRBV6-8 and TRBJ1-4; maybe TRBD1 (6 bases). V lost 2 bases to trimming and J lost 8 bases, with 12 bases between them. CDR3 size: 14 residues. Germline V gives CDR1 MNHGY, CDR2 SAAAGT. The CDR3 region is CASSYGQGFEKLFF. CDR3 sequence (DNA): TGTGCCAGCAGTTACGGGCAGGGGTTCGAAAAACTGTTTTTT.

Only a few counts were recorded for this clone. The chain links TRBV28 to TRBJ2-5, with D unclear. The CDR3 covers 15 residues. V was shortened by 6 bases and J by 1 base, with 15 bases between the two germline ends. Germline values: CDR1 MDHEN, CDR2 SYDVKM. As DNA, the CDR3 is TGTGCCAGCAGCAATGGTGGGCTAGTCCAAGAGACCCAGTACTTC. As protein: CASSNGGLVQETQYF.

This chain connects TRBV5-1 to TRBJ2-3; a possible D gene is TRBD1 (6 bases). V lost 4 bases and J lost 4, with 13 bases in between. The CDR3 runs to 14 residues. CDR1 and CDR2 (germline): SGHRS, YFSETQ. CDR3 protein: CASSPGTTADTQYF. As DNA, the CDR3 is TGCGCCAGCAGCCCGGGGACAACTGCAGATACGCAGTATTTT.

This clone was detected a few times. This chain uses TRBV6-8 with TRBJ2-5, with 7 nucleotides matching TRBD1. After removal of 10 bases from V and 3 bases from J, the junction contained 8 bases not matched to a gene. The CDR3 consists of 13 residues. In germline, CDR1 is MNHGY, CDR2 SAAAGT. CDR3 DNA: TGTGCCATCAGACTCGGGACAGAAGAGACCCAGTACTTC. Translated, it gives CAIRLGTEETQYF.

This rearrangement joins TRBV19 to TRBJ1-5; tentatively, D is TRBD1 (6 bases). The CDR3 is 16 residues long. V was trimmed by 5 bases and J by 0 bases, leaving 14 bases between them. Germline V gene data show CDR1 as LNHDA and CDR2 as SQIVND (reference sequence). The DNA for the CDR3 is TGTGCCAGTAGTCCCTTGCCAGGGGCTAGCAATCAGCCCCAGCATTTT. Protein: CASSPLPGASNQPQHF.

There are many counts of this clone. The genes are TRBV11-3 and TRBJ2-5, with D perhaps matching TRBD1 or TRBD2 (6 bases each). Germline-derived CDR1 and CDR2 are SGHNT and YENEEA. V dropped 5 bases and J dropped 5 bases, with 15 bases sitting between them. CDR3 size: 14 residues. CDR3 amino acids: CASSPSRGGETQYF. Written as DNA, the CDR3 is TGTGCCAGCAGCCCGAGCCGAGGGGGGGAGACCCAGTACTTC.

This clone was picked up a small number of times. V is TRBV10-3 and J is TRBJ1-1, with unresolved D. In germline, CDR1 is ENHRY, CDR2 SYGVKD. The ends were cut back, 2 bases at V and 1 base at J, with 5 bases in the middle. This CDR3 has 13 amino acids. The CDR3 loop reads CAISEQSNTEAFF. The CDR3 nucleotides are TGTGCCATCAGTGAGCAGTCGAACACTGAAGCTTTCTTT.

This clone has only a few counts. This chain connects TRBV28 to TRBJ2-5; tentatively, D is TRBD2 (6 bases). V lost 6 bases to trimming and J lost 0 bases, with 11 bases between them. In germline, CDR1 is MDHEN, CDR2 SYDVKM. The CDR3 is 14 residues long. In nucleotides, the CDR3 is TGTGCCAGCAGGGGGTGGAGGGACCAAGAGACCCAGTACTTC. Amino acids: CASRGWRDQETQYF.

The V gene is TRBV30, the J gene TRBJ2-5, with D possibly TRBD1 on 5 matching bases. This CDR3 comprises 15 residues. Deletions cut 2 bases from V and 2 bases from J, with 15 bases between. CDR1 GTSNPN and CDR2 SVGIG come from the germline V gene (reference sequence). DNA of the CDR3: TGTGCCTGGAGTATCAACTGGCAGGGACAAGAGACCCAGTACTTC. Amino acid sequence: CAWSINWQGQETQYF. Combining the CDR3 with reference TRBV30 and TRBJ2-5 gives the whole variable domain SQTIHQWPATLVQPVGSPLSLECTVEGTSNPNLYWYRQAAGRGLQLLFYSVGIGQISSEVPQNLSASRPQDRQFILSSKKLLLSDSGFYLCAWSINWQGQETQYFGPGTRLLVL.

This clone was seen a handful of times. CDR3 in DNA: TGTGCCAGCAGCTTACGGCCACCCAATGAGCAGTTCTTC. This codes for CASSLRPPNEQFF. J is TRBJ2-1 and V is TRBV14; D is uncertain. V lost 5 bases, J lost 6 bases, and 11 bases lay in between. The CDR3 contains 13 residues. Germline assignment: CDR1 SGHDN and CDR2 FVKESK.

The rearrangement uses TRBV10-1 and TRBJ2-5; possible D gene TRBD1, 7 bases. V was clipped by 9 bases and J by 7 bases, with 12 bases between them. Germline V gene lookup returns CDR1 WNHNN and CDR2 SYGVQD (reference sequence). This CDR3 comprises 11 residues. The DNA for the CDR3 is TGCGCCAGTACCCAGGGGGGGACCCAGTACTTC. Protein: CASTQGGTQYF.

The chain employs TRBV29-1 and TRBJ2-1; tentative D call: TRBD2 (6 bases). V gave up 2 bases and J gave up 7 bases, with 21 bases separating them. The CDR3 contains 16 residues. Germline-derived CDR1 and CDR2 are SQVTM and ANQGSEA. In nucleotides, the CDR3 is TGCAGCGTTGAAAAATCGGGAGACAGACCTTTGAATGAGCAGTTCTTC. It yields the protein CSVEKSGDRPLNEQFF.

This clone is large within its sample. This chain's CDR3 is CASSLATPSELQETQYF. CDR3 in DNA: TGTGCCAGCAGCTTGGCCACTCCGTCAGAGCTCCAAGAGACCCAGTACTTC. The genes are TRBV11-3 and TRBJ2-5, with unresolved D. CDR3 size: 17 residues. V was cut by 3 bases and J by 1 base, with 18 bases left in between. In germline, CDR1 is SGHNT, CDR2 YENEEA.

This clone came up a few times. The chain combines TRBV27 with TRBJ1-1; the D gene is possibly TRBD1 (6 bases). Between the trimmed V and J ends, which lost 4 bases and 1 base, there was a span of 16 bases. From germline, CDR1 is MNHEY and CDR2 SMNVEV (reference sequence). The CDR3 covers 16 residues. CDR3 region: CASSSKQGPQNTEAFF. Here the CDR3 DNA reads TGTGCCAGCAGTTCCAAACAGGGTCCGCAGAACACTGAAGCTTTCTTT.

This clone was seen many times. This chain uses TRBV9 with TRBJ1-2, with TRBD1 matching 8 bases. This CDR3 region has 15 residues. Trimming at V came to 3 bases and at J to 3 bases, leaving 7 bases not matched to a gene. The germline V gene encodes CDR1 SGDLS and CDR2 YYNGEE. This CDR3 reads CASSEVTGEDYGYTF. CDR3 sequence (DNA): TGTGCCAGCAGCGAGGTGACAGGGGAGGACTATGGCTACACCTTC. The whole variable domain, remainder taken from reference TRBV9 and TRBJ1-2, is DSGVTQTPKHLITATGQRVTLRCSPRSGDLSVYWYQQSLDQGLQFLIQYYNGEERAKGNILERFSAQQFPDLHSELNLSSLELGDSALYFCASSEVTGEDYGYTFGSGTRLTVV.

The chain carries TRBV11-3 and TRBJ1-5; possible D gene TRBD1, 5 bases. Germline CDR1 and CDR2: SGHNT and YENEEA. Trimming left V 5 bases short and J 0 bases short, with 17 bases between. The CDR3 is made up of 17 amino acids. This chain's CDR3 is CASSHEATEYSNQPQHF. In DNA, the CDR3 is TGTGCCAGCAGCCACGAAGCGACAGAATATAGCAATCAGCCCCAGCATTTT.

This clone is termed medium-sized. For the CDR3, the DNA is TGTGCCACCCACCGTGCAACTAATGAAAAACTGTTTTTT. Its translation is CATHRATNEKLFF. J is TRBJ1-4 and V is TRBV6-8; the D is unclear. CDR3 length: 13 amino acids. Germline CDR1 MNHGY, CDR2 SAAAGT. Trimming pared 10 bases from V and 0 bases from J, leaving 9 bases between.

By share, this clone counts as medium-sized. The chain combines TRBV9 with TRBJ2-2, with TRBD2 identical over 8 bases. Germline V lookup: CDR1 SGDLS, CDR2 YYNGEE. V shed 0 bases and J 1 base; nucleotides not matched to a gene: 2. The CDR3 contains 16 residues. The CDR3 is CASSVVAGGNTGELFF. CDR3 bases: TGTGCCAGCAGCGTAGTTGCGGGGGGGAACACCGGGGAGCTGTTTTTT.

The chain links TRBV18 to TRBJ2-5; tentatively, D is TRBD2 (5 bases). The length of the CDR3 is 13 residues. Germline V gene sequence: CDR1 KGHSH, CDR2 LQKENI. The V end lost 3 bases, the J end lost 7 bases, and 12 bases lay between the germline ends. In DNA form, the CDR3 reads TGTGCCAGCTCACCCGGACTCCAACCGACCCAGTACTTC. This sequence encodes CASSPGLQPTQYF.

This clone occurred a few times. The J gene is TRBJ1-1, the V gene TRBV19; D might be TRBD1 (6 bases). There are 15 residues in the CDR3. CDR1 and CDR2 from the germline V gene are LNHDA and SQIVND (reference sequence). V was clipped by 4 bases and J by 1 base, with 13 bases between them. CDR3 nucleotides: TGTGCCAGTAGTACCCACCAGGGGCGGAACACTGAAGCTTTCTTT. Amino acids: CASSTHQGRNTEAFF.

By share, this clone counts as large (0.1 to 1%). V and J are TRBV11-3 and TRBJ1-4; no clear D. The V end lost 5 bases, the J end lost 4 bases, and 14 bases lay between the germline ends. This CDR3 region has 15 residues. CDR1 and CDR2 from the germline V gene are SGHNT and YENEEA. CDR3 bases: TGTGCCAGCAGCCTCTGGGAAGAGGTTAATGAAAAACTGTTTTTT. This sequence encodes CASSLWEEVNEKLFF.

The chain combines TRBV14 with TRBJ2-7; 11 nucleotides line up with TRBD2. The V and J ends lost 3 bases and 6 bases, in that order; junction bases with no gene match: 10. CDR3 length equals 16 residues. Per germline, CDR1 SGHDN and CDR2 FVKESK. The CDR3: CASSQTSGKVLREQYF. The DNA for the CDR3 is TGTGCCAGCAGCCAGACTAGCGGGAAAGTCCTACGCGAGCAGTACTTC.

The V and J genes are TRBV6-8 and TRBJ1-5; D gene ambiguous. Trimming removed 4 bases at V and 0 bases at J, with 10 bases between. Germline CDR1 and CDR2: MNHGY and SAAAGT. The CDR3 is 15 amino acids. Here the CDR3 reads CASSSIASSNQPQHF. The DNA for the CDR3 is TGTGCCAGCAGTTCGATTGCCAGTAGCAATCAGCCCCAGCATTTT.

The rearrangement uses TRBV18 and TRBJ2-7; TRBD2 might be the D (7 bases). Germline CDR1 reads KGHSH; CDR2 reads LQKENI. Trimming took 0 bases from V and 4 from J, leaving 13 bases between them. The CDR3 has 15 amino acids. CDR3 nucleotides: TGTGCCAGCTCACCACCCGGTAGGGGGGGGTACGAGCAGTACTTC. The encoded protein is CASSPPGRGGYEQYF.

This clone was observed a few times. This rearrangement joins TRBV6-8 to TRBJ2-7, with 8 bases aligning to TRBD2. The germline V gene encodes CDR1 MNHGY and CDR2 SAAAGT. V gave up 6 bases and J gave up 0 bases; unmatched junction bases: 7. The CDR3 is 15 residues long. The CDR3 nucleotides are TGTGCCAGCAGCCTCACGGGGGGGCTCTCCTACGAGCAGTACTTC. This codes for CASSLTGGLSYEQYF.

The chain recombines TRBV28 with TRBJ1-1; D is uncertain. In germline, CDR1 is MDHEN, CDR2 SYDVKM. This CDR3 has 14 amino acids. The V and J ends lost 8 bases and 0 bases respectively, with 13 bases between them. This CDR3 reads CASRVEALNTEAFF. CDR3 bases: TGTGCCAGCCGCGTGGAGGCCCTGAACACTGAAGCTTTCTTT.

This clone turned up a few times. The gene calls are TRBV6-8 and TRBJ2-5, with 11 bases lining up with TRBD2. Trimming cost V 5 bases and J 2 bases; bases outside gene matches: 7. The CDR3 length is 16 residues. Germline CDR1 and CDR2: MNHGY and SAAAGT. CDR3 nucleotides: TGTGCCAGCAGTGCTAGCGGGGGGCCTAATCAAGAGACCCAGTACTTC. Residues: CASSASGGPNQETQYF.